Listed here are 18 T cell receptor beta chains from one sample, sequenced in a study of graft-versus-host responses after intestinal transplantation. Clones were read by immunoSEQ multiplex PCR, and TCRdb kept only the in-frame ones, dropping some. The sample contains thousands of clones, around 38% of which appear only once. About 200,000 CFSE-labeled responder cells were plated with about 200,000 irradiated, violet-dye-labeled stimulator cells. Material: alloreactive CD8+ T cells from a mixed lymphocyte reaction culture, obtained before transplantation. As for subset: CFSE-low proliferating T cells sorted from approximately 6-day pre-transplant mixed lymphocyte reaction (GvH or HvG direction). The source of these receptors is a human patient who was an organ donor for intestinal transplantation.

The chain links TRBV6-4 to TRBJ2-1; 9 bases line up with TRBD1. V trimming: 0 bases; J trimming: 4 bases; junction bases outside the gene matches: 4. The CDR3 is 16 residues long. The germline V gene has CDR1 MRHNA and CDR2 SNTAGT. The chain's CDR3 is CASSDSRDRVYNEQFF. CDR3 coding DNA: TGTGCCAGCAGTGACTCCCGGGACAGGGTATACAATGAGCAGTTCTTC.

This rearrangement joins TRBV7-3 to TRBJ2-5; tentatively, D is TRBD1 (6 bases). V lost 4 bases, J lost 4 bases, and 16 bases lay in between. The CDR3 has 15 amino acids. CDR1 is SGHTA, CDR2 FQGTGA, per germline. As DNA, the CDR3 is TGTGCCAGCAGCTCCGACGGGACGACAGGAGAGACCCAGTACTTC. It translates to CASSSDGTTGETQYF. Filled out from reference TRBV7-3 and TRBJ2-5, the complete variable domain reads GAGVSQTPSNKVTEKGKYVELRCDPISGHTALYWYRQSLGQGPEFLIYFQGTGAADDSGLPNDRFFAVRPEGSVSTLKIQRTERGDSAVYLCASSSDGTTGETQYFGPGTRLLVL.

By sample fraction, this clone is medium-sized. This chain's CDR3 is CASSRWMVAANQPQHF. The CDR3 nucleotides are TGCGCCAGCAGCCGATGGATGGTAGCCGCCAATCAGCCCCAGCATTTT. The gene calls are TRBV5-1 and TRBJ1-5; D gene ambiguous. Trimming took off 4 bases at V and 3 bases at J, with 17 bases between the two ends. Looked up from germline, CDR1 is SGHRS and CDR2 is YFSETQ. The CDR3 length is 16 residues.

In the case of this clone: The DNA is omitted, as the CDR3 cannot be located on it reliably, and the CDR3 follows TCRdb's listing. The sample contains more than one DNA sequence encoding this CDR3. This chain connects TRBV4-1 to TRBJ2-7; TRBD2 is the table's D call and was not checked against the DNA. The CDR3 is made up of 15 amino acids, end residues included. Looked up from germline, CDR1 is MGHRA and CDR2 is YSYEKL. This CDR3 reads CASSQVGGGSYEQYF.

The chain employs TRBV7-4 and TRBJ1-5, with TRBD1 matching over 9 bases. The germline gives CDR1 SGHVT, CDR2 SQSDAQ. The J segment lost 2 bases and the V segment lost 1 base, leaving 12 bases of the junction unmatched. This CDR3 contains 19 residues. The CDR3, as DNA: TGTGCCAGCAGCTTAGTCGGGACAGGGAATCGTCGGGGCAATCAGCCCCAGCATTTT. Protein: CASSLVGTGNRRGNQPQHF.

A few counts support this clone. The gene calls are TRBV14 and TRBJ2-7, with 7 bases fitting TRBD2. The V gene end was trimmed by 1 base and the J gene end by 2 bases; junction bases not matched to a gene: 5. The CDR3 covers 15 residues. CDR1 is SGHDN, CDR2 FVKESK, per germline. The CDR3 sequence: CASSQAGGLPYEQYF. As DNA, the CDR3 is TGTGCCAGCAGCCAAGCGGGGGGACTCCCCTACGAGCAGTACTTC.

This clone has only a few counts. The chain employs TRBV28 and TRBJ2-3, with 11 bases identical to TRBD1. Germline loops: CDR1 MDHEN, CDR2 SYDVKM. CDR3 length: 17 residues. The J segment lost 2 bases and the V segment lost 3 bases, leaving 7 bases of the junction unmatched. CDR3 sequence: CASSLWDRGSFTDTQYF. The CDR3 DNA is TGTGCCAGCAGTTTGTGGGACAGGGGGTCGTTCACAGATACGCAGTATTTT.

The gene calls are TRBV19 and TRBJ2-2; TRBD1 matches 7 bases. Looked up from germline, CDR1 is LNHDA and CDR2 is SQIVND (reference sequence). The CDR3 sequence is 17 residues long. Germline trimming cut 4 bases from V and 9 bases from J; bases unmatched to any gene: 17. The CDR3 DNA is TGTGCCAGTAGTACCCACGAGGTGACAGGGAAGAAGCGGGAGCTGTTTTTT. Translation: CASSTHEVTGKKRELFF.

This clone was found a few times. This chain connects TRBV18 to TRBJ2-3, with 9 nucleotides matching TRBD2. Germline trimming cut 0 bases from V and 7 bases from J; bases unmatched to any gene: 5. CDR3 length: 15 amino acids. CDR1 is KGHSH and CDR2 is LQKENI in the germline V gene. The CDR3 coding sequence is TGTGCCAGCTCACCACCGGTAGCGGGAGTGAATACGCAGTATTTT. Protein: CASSPPVAGVNTQYF.

Worth noting for this clone: This specimen includes other DNA sequences encoding the same CDR3. The chain combines TRBV28 with TRBJ1-3, with a tentative D call TRBD1 (5 bases). The V end lost 3 bases, the J end lost 4 bases, and 10 bases lay between the germline ends. Germline V gene data show CDR1 as MDHEN and CDR2 as SYDVKM. The CDR3 runs to 14 residues. The chain's CDR3 is CASSLGGSGNTIYF. CDR3 in DNA: TGTGCCAGCAGTTTGGGGGGGTCCGGAAACACCATATATTTT.

This clone ranks as medium-sized. This chain joins TRBV4-3 and TRBJ2-2; 9 nucleotides align to TRBD2. CDR1 and CDR2 (germline): LGHNA, YSLEER. This CDR3 contains 20 residues. The V gene end was trimmed by 0 bases and the J gene end by 1 base; junction bases not matched to a gene: 12. CDR3 region: CASSQERTSVYLMNTGELFF. In nucleotides, the CDR3 is TGCGCCAGCAGCCAAGAACGGACTAGCGTATACTTAATGAACACCGGGGAGCTGTTTTTT.

The chain employs TRBV7-9 and TRBJ1-4; 9 bases align to TRBD1. Germline-derived CDR1 and CDR2 are SEHNR and FQNEAQ (reference sequence). The CDR3 runs 18 residues. V was clipped by 5 bases and J by 1 base; unmatched bases: 11. This CDR3 is CASSPGQGKKETNEKLFF. The CDR3 DNA reads TGTGCCAGCAGCCCCGGACAGGGGAAAAAGGAAACTAATGAAAAACTGTTTTTT.

In this sample, this clone is medium-sized. The chain is built from TRBV4-2 and TRBJ2-7, with 10 bases lining up with TRBD2. Germline CDR1 reads LGHNA; CDR2 reads YNFKEQ. This CDR3 has 16 residues. The junction had 6 bases not matched to a gene; V was cut back by 0 bases and J by 4 bases. CDR3: CASSQDLAGATYEQYF. CDR3 nucleotide sequence: TGTGCCAGCAGCCAAGATCTAGCGGGAGCTACATACGAGCAGTACTTC.

The genes are TRBV28 and TRBJ2-3; 7 bases map to TRBD1. The V gene's germline CDR1 is MDHEN and CDR2 SYDVKM. J gave up 2 bases and V 8 bases, and 4 bases lay outside the gene matches. The CDR3 length is 13 residues. DNA for the CDR3: TGTGCCAGCTTGGGGACAGCCACAGATACGCAGTATTTT. Residues: CASLGTATDTQYF. Filled out from reference TRBV28 and TRBJ2-3, the complete variable domain reads DVKVTQSSRYLVKRTGEKVFLECVQDMDHENMFWYRQDPGLGLRLIYFSYDVKMKEKGDIPEGYSVSREKKERFSLILESASTNQTSMYLCASLGTATDTQYFGPGTRLTVL.

The chain uses TRBV29-1 and TRBJ1-2; 7 nucleotides align to TRBD1. The V gene end was trimmed by 8 bases and the J gene end by 7 bases; junction bases not matched to a gene: 13. Germline CDR1 SQVTM, CDR2 ANQGSEA. This CDR3 comprises 13 residues. The DNA for the CDR3 is TGCAGCCCCGAGTGGGGTGACAGGGCTGGCTACACCTTC. Protein: CSPEWGDRAGYTF.

The chain links TRBV10-1 to TRBJ2-3; D remains unclear. CDR1 WNHNN and CDR2 SYGVQD come from the germline V gene (reference sequence). The V and J ends lost 4 bases and 4 bases respectively, with 9 bases between them. The CDR3 sequence is 13 residues long. This CDR3 reads CASSARYPDTQYF. CDR3 coding DNA: TGCGCCAGCAGTGCACGGTACCCAGATACGCAGTATTTT.

There are a few counts of this clone. V is TRBV5-6 and J is TRBJ2-7; no reliable D call. V lost 1 base, J lost 3 bases, and 8 bases lay in between. The CDR3 has 13 residues. Looked up from germline, CDR1 is SGHDT and CDR2 is YYEEEE. CDR3 in amino acids: CASSLPQNYEQYF. In DNA form, the CDR3 reads TGTGCCAGCAGCTTGCCGCAGAACTACGAGCAGTACTTC.

This clone ranks as medium-sized. The genes are TRBV30 and TRBJ2-7, with a tentative D call TRBD1 (6 bases). The CDR3 length is 15 residues. Trimming removed 3 bases at V and 0 bases at J, with 15 bases between. Germline CDR1 reads GTSNPN; CDR2 reads SVGIG (reference sequence). The CDR3 sequence is CAWSIGTLSSYEQYF. The DNA of the CDR3 is TGTGCCTGGAGCATCGGGACATTGAGCTCCTACGAGCAGTACTTC.